The 5 T cell receptor beta chains in this list originate from one sample, sequenced in a study of CD4+ T cells in melanoma. Generated by immunoSEQ multiplex PCR, the TCRdb table keeps only in-frame clones and is missing some. The profile shows 50,000 or so clones, 89% of them singletons. The sequenced sample was peripheral blood. The receptor source for this set is a human donor with melanoma.

This chain uses TRBV7-8 with TRBJ1-1; D unclear. The germline gives CDR1 SGHVS, CDR2 FQNEAQ. V was cut by 5 bases and J by 5 bases, with 12 bases left in between. The CDR3 totals 13 residues. This CDR3 is CASSLFRGTEAFF. In DNA, the CDR3 is TGTGCCAGCAGCCTATTTAGAGGGACTGAAGCTTTCTTT.

CDR3 region: CASSKEGQGNTEAFF. The CDR3 nucleotides read TGTGCCAGCAGTAAGGAGGGACAGGGAAACACTGAAGCTTTCTTT. This sequence joins TRBV28 and TRBJ1-1, with 9 bases identical to TRBD1. Germline V gene sequence: CDR1 MDHEN, CDR2 SYDVKM. V trimming: 5 bases; J trimming: 2 bases; junction bases outside the gene matches: 6. There are 15 residues in the CDR3.

The table lists this clone with a few counts. This chain joins TRBV10-3 and TRBJ1-2, with D unresolved. Germline assignment: CDR1 ENHRY and CDR2 SYGVKD. The CDR3 loop spans 13 amino acids. Trimming took 2 bases from V and 4 from J, leaving 8 bases between them. The CDR3 DNA sequence: TGTGCCATCAGTGAGACCGTTGGCTATGGCTACACCTTC. This gives the protein CAISETVGYGYTF.

The V gene is TRBV5-1, the J gene TRBJ1-1; D gene uncertain. CDR1 and CDR2 (germline): SGHRS, YFSETQ. V gave up 0 bases and J gave up 8 bases, with 11 bases separating them. This CDR3 has 13 residues. The CDR3 loop reads CASSLGGMREAFF. The CDR3 region has the DNA TGCGCCAGCAGCTTGGGAGGGATGAGAGAAGCTTTCTTT.

The chain combines TRBV6-5 with TRBJ1-1; a weak D match, TRBD1 (6 bases). This CDR3 contains 12 residues. Germline CDR1 and CDR2: MNHEY and SVGAGI. The V end was cut by 6 bases, the J end by 6 bases, with 11 bases between. The CDR3 nucleotides are TGTGCCAGCAGCCCAGGGGCGCCTGAAGCTTTCTTT. Translated, it gives CASSPGAPEAFF.